The text below deals with one T cell receptor (beta chain). What it binds is not known. The entry originates in a study of Ad26.COV2.S vaccination and SARS-CoV-2 variants. Across the study: The trial was COV1001 and the donor's arm was Ad26.COV2.S.

Trimming cost V 1 base and J 4 bases, with 14 bases left between them. The CDR3 runs to 16 residues. The germline gives CDR1 LGHNA, CDR2 YNFKEQ. The treatment is: around 19 received Ad26.COV2.S at low or high dose, single or two shots; about 5 received placebo; per-sample allocation not given. At day 63 after the first vaccine or placebo injection, samples were drawn. The table came from immunoSEQ multiplex PCR; TCRdb's copy has only in-frame clones and leaves some out. The repertoire consists of 300,000 to 350,000 clones, with 75% to 90% occurring once and the leading ten covering about 5%. Study results and limitations: A substantial breadth of spike-specific CD8+ and CD4+ T cell responses after vaccination has been reported. Compared with placebo recipients, vaccine recipients had higher spike-specific TCR breadth.

J is TRBJ1-5 and V is TRBV4-2; D is unclear. The specimen comprised peripheral blood, sampled in a trial of Ad26.COV2.S vaccine versus placebo. This sequence originates from a person between 18 and 59 years old who received the Ad26.COV2.S COVID-19 vaccine or a placebo. Here the CDR3 reads CASSQGRWQPNQPQHF. CDR3 DNA: TGTGCCAGCAGCCAAGGTCGTTGGCAGCCTAATCAGCCCCAGCATTTT.